The sequence of this T cell receptor (beta chain) was determined in a study of blood T cell repertoires in COVID-19 (dated by TCRdb to 2020 to 2021). In terms of the full investigation: Samples from collaborators originated in the United States, Italy and Spain and spanned both the acute and convalescent phases of COVID-19. The material from the prospective study consisted of cDNA or gDNA derived from T cells, B-cell-depleted T cells, or PBMCs. The dataset comprised deeply sampled blood TCRbeta repertoires from subjects exposed to, actively infected with, or recovered from COVID-19. A freely available public database, intended as a resource for researchers studying the immune response to SARS-CoV-2, is where the repertoires were released. The samples were drawn from two sources: the first 160 participants of the ongoing ImmuneRACE study, and 950 to 1,500 subjects contributed by 6 global collaborators. A de-identified subject ID, COVID-19 status, age in years and sex were almost always included in the sample metadata. HLA class I and class II types, where available, came from metadata supplied by the sample provider rather than from assay-based typing. The investigation overall reported the following: How much clinical and demographic metadata was included differed by source and by participant, and the metadata was provided uncurated.

TCRbeta CDR3 regions were amplified from genomic DNA using the immunoSEQ Assay, a bias-controlled multiplex PCR. The original pipeline was this. Nucleated cell counts per sample were estimated from amplification of reference gene primers within the assay. To quantify the absolute abundance of each unique TCRbeta CDR3 rearrangement, sequence reads were collapsed and filtered. Productive Simpson clonality was computed per sample as the square root of Simpson's diversity index over productive rearrangements. TCRdb took over this immuneACCESS table, retaining in-frame rearrangements with V and J assigned. Such tables are incomplete; in checked studies, under half of the missing clones stem from an unresolved V gene, and the remainder is unexplained. D and trimming were read from the DNA, whereas the V and J calls and clone size are those reported in that table. Across this sample there are about 11,000 clones, with 70% to 90% seen only once. Roughly 26% of the sample is taken by the ten largest.

The collaborating institutions used their own protocols to collect whole blood in K2EDTA tubes. For TCRbeta analysis, collaborators shipped samples in one of three forms: frozen whole blood, isolated PBMCs, or DNA extracted from either of those sample types. For CDR1 and CDR2, the germline V gene lists SGHAT and FQNNGV. Trimming takes 4 bases off V and 2 bases off J; junction bases not matched to a gene: 5. Taken from cysteine to phenylalanine, the CDR3 has 16 residues. Only CDR3 DNA remains: 48 bases, in frame from the first base. This clone was detected a few times. The specificity of this receptor is unknown. Per-nucleotide qualities are absent, and no much larger clonotype sits a single base away. The same CDR3 can be traced to other DNA sequences in this sample.

The sequence is built from TRBV11-2 and TRBJ2-5, and TRBD1 aligns with 12 junction nucleotides. Input material: peripheral blood. The sequence was obtained from a young man with active or convalescent COVID-19. The nucleotide sequence reads TGTGCCAGCAGCTCCCGGGACAGGGGGCATCAAGAGACCCAGTACTTC. This sequence encodes CASSSRDRGHQETQYF.